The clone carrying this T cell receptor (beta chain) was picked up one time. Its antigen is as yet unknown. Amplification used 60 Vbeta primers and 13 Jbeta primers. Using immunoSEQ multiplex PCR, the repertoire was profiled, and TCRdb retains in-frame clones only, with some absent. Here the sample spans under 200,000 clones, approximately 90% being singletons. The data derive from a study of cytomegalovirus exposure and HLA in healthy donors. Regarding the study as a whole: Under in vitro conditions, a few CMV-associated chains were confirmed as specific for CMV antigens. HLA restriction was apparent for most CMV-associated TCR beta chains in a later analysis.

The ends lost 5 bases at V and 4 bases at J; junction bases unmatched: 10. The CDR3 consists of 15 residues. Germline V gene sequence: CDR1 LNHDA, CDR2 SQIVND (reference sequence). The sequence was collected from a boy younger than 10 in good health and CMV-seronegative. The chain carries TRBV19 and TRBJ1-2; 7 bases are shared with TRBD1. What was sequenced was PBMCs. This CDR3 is CASSPGTANFYGYTF. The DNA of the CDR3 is TGTGCCAGTAGTCCTGGGACAGCAAACTTCTATGGCTACACCTTC.